Shown below are 29 T cell receptor beta chains from a single sample sequenced in a study of cytomegalovirus exposure and HLA in healthy donors. Measured with immunoSEQ multiplex PCR; TCRdb has only the in-frame clones, and not every one. Among under 85,000 clones listed, around 93% were seen once. The sample comprised PBMCs. The receptors were gathered from a man between 18 and 35 years old in good health and CMV-seropositive.

The chain links TRBV5-8 to TRBJ1-2; the D is unclear. CDR1 and CDR2 (germline): SGHTS, YDEGEE. The CDR3 totals 13 residues. Between the trimmed V and J ends, which lost 4 bases and 4 bases, there was a span of 11 bases. The CDR3 coding sequence is TGTGCCAGCAGCCGGAGGGAGGCCTATGGCTACACCTTC. It specifies CASSRREAYGYTF.

This clone was observed a single time. This chain connects TRBV29-1 to TRBJ2-5; 13 bases fit TRBD2. The length of the CDR3 is 17 residues. Per germline, CDR1 SQVTM and CDR2 ANQGSEA. The ends lost 2 bases at V and 2 bases at J; junction bases unmatched: 8. This CDR3 is CSVELYVGLAGQETQYF. The CDR3 bases are TGCAGCGTTGAATTGTACGTGGGACTAGCGGGACAAGAGACCCAGTACTTC.

The rearrangement uses TRBV29-1 and TRBJ1-2; 9 bases agree with TRBD1. Germline CDR1 is SQVTM and CDR2 is ANQGSEA. This CDR3 spans 15 amino acids. V lost 1 base and J lost 4; bases outside the gene matches: 7. The chain's CDR3 is CSVEGTGGAGYGYTF. The CDR3 region has the DNA TGCAGCGTTGAAGGAACAGGGGGCGCAGGCTATGGCTACACCTTC.

This chain connects TRBV5-6 to TRBJ2-7; weak D call: TRBD2 (6 bases). The CDR3 spans 15 residues. Looked up from germline, CDR1 is SGHDT and CDR2 is YYEEEE. Trimming removed 0 bases from V and 0 bases from J, with 10 bases in between. The CDR3: CASSLEGRSSYEQYF. The CDR3 DNA is TGTGCCAGCAGCTTGGAGGGGAGGAGCTCCTACGAGCAGTACTTC.

The chain couples TRBV27 to TRBJ1-3, with D perhaps matching TRBD1 (5 bases). V was trimmed by 1 base and J by 2 bases, leaving 9 bases between them. The CDR3 contains 15 residues. The V gene's germline CDR1 is MNHEY and CDR2 SMNVEV (reference sequence). CDR3 DNA: TGTGCCAGCAGTTTATGGGGGGAACCTGGAAACACCATATATTTT. Protein sequence: CASSLWGEPGNTIYF.

The J gene is TRBJ2-7, the V gene TRBV18; D is perhaps TRBD1 (6 bases). The CDR3 has 14 amino acids. Germline lookup yields CDR1 KGHSH and CDR2 LQKENI. The V and J ends lost 4 bases and 5 bases respectively, with 15 bases between them. The CDR3 protein is CASSQNTGIHEQYF. CDR3 in DNA: TGTGCCAGCTCACAAAATACAGGGATCCACGAGCAGTACTTC.

V usage is TRBV6-5 and J usage is TRBJ2-7, with 8 bases matching TRBD2. V lost 6 bases and J lost 5; bases outside the gene matches: 9. The V gene's germline CDR1 is MNHEY and CDR2 SVGAGI. CDR3 length equals 14 residues. The chain's CDR3 is CASSRGLGRDEQYF. The CDR3 DNA reads as TGTGCCAGCAGCCGGGGACTAGGTCGCGACGAGCAGTACTTC.

V is TRBV5-1 and J is TRBJ2-7, with 9 bases identical to TRBD1. Losses at the gene ends were 4 bases for V and 6 bases for J; bases not matched to a gene: 5. The CDR3 sequence is 13 residues long. The germline V gene encodes CDR1 SGHRS and CDR2 YFSETQ. CDR3 region: CASSPDRGIEQYF. DNA of the CDR3: TGCGCCAGCAGCCCTGACAGGGGGATCGAGCAGTACTTC.

The chain joins TRBV7-3 to TRBJ2-1; 9 nucleotides align to TRBD2. The CDR3 has 16 amino acids. Germline V lookup: CDR1 SGHTA, CDR2 FQGTGA. Germline trimming cut 2 bases from V and 2 bases from J; bases unmatched to any gene: 4. CDR3 protein: CASSLEGGRAYNEQFF. The CDR3 DNA is TGTGCCAGCAGCTTAGAGGGCGGGAGGGCCTACAATGAGCAGTTCTTC.

The chain couples TRBV5-4 to TRBJ2-5; D is possibly TRBD2 (6 bases). Germline loops: CDR1 SGHNT, CDR2 YYREEE (reference sequence). Trimming left V 0 bases short and J 1 base short, with 10 bases between. The CDR3 consists of 15 residues. The CDR3 nucleotides are TGTGCCAGCAGCTTGGCCGGAGGGTCCCAAGAGACCCAGTACTTC. Its protein product is CASSLAGGSQETQYF.

This sequence joins TRBV29-1 and TRBJ2-3; TRBD2 matches at 11 bases. V gave up 3 bases and J gave up 6 bases; unmatched junction bases: 8. Germline CDR1 SQVTM, CDR2 ANQGSEA. This CDR3 has 15 residues. This CDR3 is CSVEDSGRALDTQYF. In nucleotides, the CDR3 is TGCAGCGTTGAGGATAGCGGGAGGGCCCTGGATACGCAGTATTTT.

The rearrangement links TRBV6-5 to TRBJ1-1, with 8 bases matching TRBD1. Germline loops: CDR1 MNHEY, CDR2 SVGAGI. This CDR3 comprises 13 residues. J gave up 11 bases and V 4 bases, and 9 bases lay outside the gene matches. In DNA, the CDR3 is TGTGCCAGCAGTTTACCGGACAGGGCCCAGGCTTTCTTT. As protein: CASSLPDRAQAFF.

This chain uses TRBV6-4 with TRBJ1-1; TRBD1 might be the D (6 bases). V dropped 6 bases and J dropped 4 bases, with 12 bases sitting between them. CDR1 is MRHNA, CDR2 SNTAGT, per germline. The CDR3 is 13 residues long. CDR3 nucleotides: TGTGCCAGCAGAGGGGACAAGGGCACTGAAGCTTTCTTT. It specifies CASRGDKGTEAFF.

The rearrangement uses TRBV19 and TRBJ2-3, with 9 nucleotides matching TRBD2. The CDR3 has 16 residues. Germline V gene sequence: CDR1 LNHDA, CDR2 SQIVND (reference sequence). After removal of 4 bases from V and 1 base from J, the junction contained 6 bases not matched to a gene. As DNA, the CDR3 is TGTGCCAGTAGTAGGCCTAGCGGGACGGGCACAGATACGCAGTATTTT. This sequence encodes CASSRPSGTGTDTQYF.

This chain joins TRBV5-6 and TRBJ2-3, with TRBD2 matching 7 bases. CDR1 is SGHDT, CDR2 YYEEEE, per germline. The CDR3 spans 17 residues. V shed 0 bases and J 3 bases; nucleotides not matched to a gene: 10. The CDR3 protein is CASSLVGTAGDTDTQYF. The CDR3 coding sequence is TGTGCCAGCAGCTTGGTCGGGACGGCGGGAGATACAGATACGCAGTATTTT.

The chain links TRBV6-1 to TRBJ1-1; 8 bases fit TRBD1. The V and J ends lost 4 bases and 0 bases, in that order; junction bases with no gene match: 13. The CDR3 contains 18 residues. CDR1 is MNHNS and CDR2 is SASEGT in the germline V gene. This chain's CDR3 is CASSAASGTGLMNTEAFF. CDR3 nucleotides: TGTGCCAGCAGTGCCGCGTCCGGGACAGGCCTTATGAACACTGAAGCTTTCTTT.

This clone was seen a single time. The rearrangement links TRBV11-2 to TRBJ2-7; D may be TRBD2 (5 bases). The CDR3 runs to 15 residues. Germline V gene sequence: CDR1 SGHAT, CDR2 FQNNGV. The ends were cut back, 0 bases at V and 3 bases at J, with 12 bases in the middle. The CDR3 DNA reads as TGTGCCAGCAGCTTAGAAGAGGGTACGGGCTACGAGCAGTACTTC. Residues: CASSLEEGTGYEQYF.

This chain uses TRBV9 with TRBJ2-2, with 8 nucleotides matching TRBD1. The CDR3 length is 14 residues. The germline gives CDR1 SGDLS, CDR2 YYNGEE. V gave up 7 bases and J gave up 7 bases; unmatched junction bases: 9. Written as DNA, the CDR3 is TGTGCCAGCGGAAGGGACAGGCTTAACGGGGAGCTGTTTTTT. It encodes CASGRDRLNGELFF. Full variable domain (missing parts from reference TRBV9 and TRBJ2-2): DSGVTQTPKHLITATGQRVTLRCSPRSGDLSVYWYQQSLDQGLQFLIQYYNGEERAKGNILERFSAQQFPDLHSELNLSSLELGDSALYFCASGRDRLNGELFFGEGSRLTVL.

This chain connects TRBV15 to TRBJ2-1; D remains ambiguous. Germline-derived CDR1 and CDR2 are LNHNV and YYDKDF (reference sequence). The CDR3 has 15 amino acids. Trimming removed 9 bases at V and 0 bases at J, with 15 bases between. The CDR3 is CATNMASSSYNEQFF. The CDR3 nucleotides read TGTGCCACAAATATGGCCTCCAGCTCCTACAATGAGCAGTTCTTC. Supplemented by reference TRBV15 and TRBJ2-1, the full variable domain reads DAMVIQNPRYQVTQFGKPVTLSCSQTLNHNVMYWYQQKSSQAPKLLFHYYDKDFNNEADTPDNFQSRRPNTSFCFLDIRSPGLGDTAMYLCATNMASSSYNEQFFGPGTRLTVL.

The chain combines TRBV27 with TRBJ2-1; maybe TRBD2 (5 bases). From germline, CDR1 is MNHEY and CDR2 SMNVEV (reference sequence). The CDR3 covers 16 residues. Deletions cut 2 bases from V and 4 bases from J, with 15 bases between. The CDR3 coding sequence is TGTGCCAGCAGTTTAACGGTGGGAGTAGCTTACAATGAGCAGTTCTTC. Its protein product is CASSLTVGVAYNEQFF.

The chain combines TRBV5-1 with TRBJ2-5; 9 bases line up with TRBD2. V lost 3 bases to trimming and J lost 2 bases; unmatched junction nucleotides: 11. CDR1 is SGHRS and CDR2 is YFSETQ in the germline V gene. The CDR3 has 17 amino acids. Here the CDR3 DNA reads TGCGCCAGCAGCTCGCACCTAGCGGGACTAATACAAGAGACCCAGTACTTC. As protein: CASSSHLAGLIQETQYF.

J is TRBJ2-3 and V is TRBV6-4; 8 bases map to TRBD1. Trimming at V came to 0 bases and at J to 1 base, leaving 3 bases not matched to a gene. Germline CDR1 MRHNA, CDR2 SNTAGT. The CDR3 totals 16 residues. The CDR3 spells CASSDSETGGTDTQYF. CDR3 sequence (DNA): TGTGCCAGCAGTGACTCTGAGACAGGGGGCACAGATACGCAGTATTTT.

V and J are TRBV7-6 and TRBJ2-5; TRBD2 matches at 10 bases. V shed 5 bases, J shed 4 bases, and the junction held 4 bases outside the gene matches. The germline V gene has CDR1 SGHVS and CDR2 FNYEAQ. CDR3 size: 14 residues. The DNA for the CDR3 is TGTGCCAGCAGCCCCGCTAGCGGGGGAGAGACCCAGTACTTC. Translation gives CASSPASGGETQYF.

The CDR3 coding sequence is TGTGCCATCAGTGAGGCGTCCGGAAGAGGCAACGAGCAGTTCTTC. Its translation: CAISEASGRGNEQFF. The V gene is TRBV10-3, the J gene TRBJ2-1; D not resolved. The CDR3 length is 15 residues. V lost 2 bases, J lost 10 bases, and 18 bases lay in between. Germline V gene sequence: CDR1 ENHRY, CDR2 SYGVKD.

This clone occurred once. The V and J genes are TRBV28 and TRBJ1-2, with 7 bases fitting TRBD1. The CDR3 has 14 amino acids. In germline, CDR1 is MDHEN, CDR2 SYDVKM. The J segment lost 8 bases and the V segment lost 6 bases, leaving 12 bases of the junction unmatched. CDR3 nucleotides: TGTGCCAGCAGCCGATTATGGGACAGCCCGGGCTACACCTTC. It encodes CASSRLWDSPGYTF.

In its sample, this clone was seen once. J is TRBJ2-1 and V is TRBV2, with 12 bases aligning to TRBD1. V lost 10 bases to trimming and J lost 5 bases; unmatched junction nucleotides: 12. The CDR3 totals 16 residues. Germline V gives CDR1 SNHLY, CDR2 FYNNEI. For the CDR3, the DNA is TGTGCCATCTCCGGGACAGGGGGCAGGGATAACAATGAGCAGTTCTTC. Translating gives CAISGTGGRDNNEQFF.

The CDR3: CASSHIPPPGTEAFF. CDR3 bases: TGTGCCAGCAGTCATATACCCCCCCCAGGCACTGAAGCTTTCTTT. V gene TRBV11-2 combines with J gene TRBJ1-1; D not resolved. CDR1 and CDR2 (germline): SGHAT, FQNNGV. The length of the CDR3 is 15 residues. Trimming left V 6 bases short and J 4 bases short, with 18 bases between.

The rearrangement joins TRBV29-1 to TRBJ2-3; 7 positions match TRBD2. Germline V gives CDR1 SQVTM, CDR2 ANQGSEA. V shed 8 bases, J shed 5 bases, and the junction held 13 bases outside the gene matches. The length of the CDR3 is 14 residues. The CDR3 nucleotides are TGCAGCCACTGCAGGAGCGGGACCAAAGATACGCAGTATTTT. Its protein is CSHCRSGTKDTQYF.

The chain has TRBV7-8 and TRBJ2-7; 9 bases map to TRBD1. The CDR3 is 16 amino acids. After removal of 1 base from V and 4 bases from J, the junction contained 8 bases not matched to a gene. Germline V gene lookup returns CDR1 SGHVS and CDR2 FQNEAQ. The CDR3 bases are TGTGCCAGCAGCTTAGTAGGGACAGGGTACGGGTACGAGCAGTACTTC. Translation: CASSLVGTGYGYEQYF.